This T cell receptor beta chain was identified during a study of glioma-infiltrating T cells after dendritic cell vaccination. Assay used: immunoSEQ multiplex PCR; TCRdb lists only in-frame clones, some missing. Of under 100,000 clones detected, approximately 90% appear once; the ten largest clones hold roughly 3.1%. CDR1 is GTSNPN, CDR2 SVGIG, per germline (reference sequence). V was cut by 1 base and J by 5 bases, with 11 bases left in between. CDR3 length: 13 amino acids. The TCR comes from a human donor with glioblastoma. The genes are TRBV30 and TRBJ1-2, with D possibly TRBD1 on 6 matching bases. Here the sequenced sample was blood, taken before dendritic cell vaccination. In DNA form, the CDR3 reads TGTGCCTGGAGTGGGGACATAGCGTATGGCTACACCTTC. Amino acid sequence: CAWSGDIAYGYTF.